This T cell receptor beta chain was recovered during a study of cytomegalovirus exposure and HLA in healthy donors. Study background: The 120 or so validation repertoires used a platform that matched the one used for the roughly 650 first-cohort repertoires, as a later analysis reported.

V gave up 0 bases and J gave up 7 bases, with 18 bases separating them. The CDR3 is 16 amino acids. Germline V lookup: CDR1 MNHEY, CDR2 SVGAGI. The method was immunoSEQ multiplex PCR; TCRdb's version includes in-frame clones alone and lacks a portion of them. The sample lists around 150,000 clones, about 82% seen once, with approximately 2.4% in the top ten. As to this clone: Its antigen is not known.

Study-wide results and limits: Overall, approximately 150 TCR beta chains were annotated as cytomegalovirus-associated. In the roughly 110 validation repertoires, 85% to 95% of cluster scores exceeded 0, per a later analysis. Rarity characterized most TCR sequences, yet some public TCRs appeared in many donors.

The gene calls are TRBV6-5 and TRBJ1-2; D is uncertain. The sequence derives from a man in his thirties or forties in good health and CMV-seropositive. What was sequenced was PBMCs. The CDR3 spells CASSYSRSGGGSGYTF. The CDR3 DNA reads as TGTGCCAGCAGTTACTCCCGTTCGGGAGGCGGCAGTGGCTACACCTTC.